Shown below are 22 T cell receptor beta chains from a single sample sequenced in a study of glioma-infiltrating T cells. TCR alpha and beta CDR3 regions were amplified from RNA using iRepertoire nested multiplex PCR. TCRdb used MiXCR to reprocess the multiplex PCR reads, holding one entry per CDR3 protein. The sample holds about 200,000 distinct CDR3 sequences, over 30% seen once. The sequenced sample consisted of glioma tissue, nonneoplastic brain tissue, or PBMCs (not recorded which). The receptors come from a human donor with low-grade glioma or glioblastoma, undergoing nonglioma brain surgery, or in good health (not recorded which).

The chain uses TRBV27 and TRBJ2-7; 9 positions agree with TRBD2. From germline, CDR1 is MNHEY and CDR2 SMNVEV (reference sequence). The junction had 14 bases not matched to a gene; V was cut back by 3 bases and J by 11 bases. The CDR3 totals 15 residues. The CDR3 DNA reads TGTGCCAGCAGTTTCTTGACTGGCGGGAGGGAGGAGGAGTACTTC. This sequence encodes CASSFLTGGREEEYF.

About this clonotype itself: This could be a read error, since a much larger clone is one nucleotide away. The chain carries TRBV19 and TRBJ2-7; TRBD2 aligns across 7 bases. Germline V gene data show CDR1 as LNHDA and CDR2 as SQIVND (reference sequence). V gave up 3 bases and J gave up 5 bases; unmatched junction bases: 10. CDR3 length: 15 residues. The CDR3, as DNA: TGTGCCAGTAGTATGTCGGCCATCGGGAGGAACGAGCAGTACTTC. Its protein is CASSMSAIGRNEQYF.

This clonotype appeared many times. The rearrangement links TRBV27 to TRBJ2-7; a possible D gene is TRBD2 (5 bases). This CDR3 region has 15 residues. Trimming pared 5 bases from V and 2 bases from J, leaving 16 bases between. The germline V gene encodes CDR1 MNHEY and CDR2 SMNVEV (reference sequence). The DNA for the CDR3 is TGTGCCAGCAGTCCGGGGAGAACATTAACCTACGAGCAGTACTTC. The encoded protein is CASSPGRTLTYEQYF.

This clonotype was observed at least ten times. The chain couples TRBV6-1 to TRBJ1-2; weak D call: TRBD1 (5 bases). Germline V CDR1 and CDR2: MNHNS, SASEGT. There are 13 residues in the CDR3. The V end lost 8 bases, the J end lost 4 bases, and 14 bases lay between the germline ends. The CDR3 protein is CASDGRDAYGYTF. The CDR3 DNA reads TGTGCCAGCGACGGCAGGGATGCCTATGGCTACACCTTC.

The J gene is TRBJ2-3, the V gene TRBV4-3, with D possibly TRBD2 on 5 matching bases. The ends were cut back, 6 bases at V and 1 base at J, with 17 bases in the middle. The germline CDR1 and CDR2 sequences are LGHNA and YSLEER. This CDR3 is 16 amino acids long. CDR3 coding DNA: TGCGCCAGCAGAACCCTACACGGGAAAGGCACAGATACGCAGTATTTT. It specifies CASRTLHGKGTDTQYF.

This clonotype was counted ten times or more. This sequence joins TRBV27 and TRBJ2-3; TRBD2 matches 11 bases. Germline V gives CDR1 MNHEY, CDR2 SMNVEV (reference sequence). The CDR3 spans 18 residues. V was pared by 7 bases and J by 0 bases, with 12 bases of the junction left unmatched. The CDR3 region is CASIRRLAGSFSTDTQYF. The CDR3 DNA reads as TGTGCCAGCATCAGACGACTAGCGGGAAGTTTTAGCACAGATACGCAGTATTTT.

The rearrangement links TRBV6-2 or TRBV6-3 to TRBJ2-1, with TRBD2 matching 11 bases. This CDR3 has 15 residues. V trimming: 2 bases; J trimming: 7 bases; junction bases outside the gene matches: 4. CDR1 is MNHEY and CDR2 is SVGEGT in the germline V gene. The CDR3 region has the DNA TGTGCCAGCAGTTACCCAATAGCGGGAGGGAATGAGCAGTTCTTC. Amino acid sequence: CASSYPIAGGNEQFF.

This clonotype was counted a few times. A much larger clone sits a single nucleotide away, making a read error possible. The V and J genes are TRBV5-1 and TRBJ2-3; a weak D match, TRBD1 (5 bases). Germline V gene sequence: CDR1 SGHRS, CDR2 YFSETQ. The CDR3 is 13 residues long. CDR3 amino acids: CASSLVATGTQYF. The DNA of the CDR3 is TGCGCCAGCAGCTTGGTGGCCACAGGTACGCAGTATTTT.

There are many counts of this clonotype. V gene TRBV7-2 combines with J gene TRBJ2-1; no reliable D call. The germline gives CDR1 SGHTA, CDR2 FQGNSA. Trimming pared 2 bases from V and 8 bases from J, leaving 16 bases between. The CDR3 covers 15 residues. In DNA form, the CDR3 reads TGTGCCAGCAGCTTAATCGCGGACCCGAGCGATGAGCAGTTCTTC. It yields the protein CASSLIADPSDEQFF.

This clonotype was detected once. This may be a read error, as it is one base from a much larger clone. CDR3: CTSSQAPYTDTQYF. The CDR3 region has the DNA TGCACCAGCAGCCAAGCCCCCTACACAGATACGCAGTATTTT. The J gene is TRBJ2-3, the V gene TRBV7-2; D call uncertain. Germline CDR1 and CDR2: SGHTA and FQGNSA. This CDR3 is 14 amino acids long. The entire variable domain, with the rest obtained from reference TRBV7-2 and TRBJ2-3, is as follows: GAGVSQSPSNKVTEKGKDVELRCDPISGHTALYWYRQSLGQGLEFLIYFQGNSAPDKSGLPSDRFSAERTGGSVSTLTIQRTQQEDSAVYLCTSSQAPYTDTQYFGPGTRLTVL.

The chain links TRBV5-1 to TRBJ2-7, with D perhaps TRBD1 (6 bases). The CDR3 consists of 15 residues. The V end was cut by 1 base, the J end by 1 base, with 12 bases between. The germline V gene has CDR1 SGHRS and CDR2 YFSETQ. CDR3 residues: CASSLYPTGSYEQYF. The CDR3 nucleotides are TGCGCCAGCAGCTTGTACCCCACAGGGTCCTACGAGCAGTACTTC.

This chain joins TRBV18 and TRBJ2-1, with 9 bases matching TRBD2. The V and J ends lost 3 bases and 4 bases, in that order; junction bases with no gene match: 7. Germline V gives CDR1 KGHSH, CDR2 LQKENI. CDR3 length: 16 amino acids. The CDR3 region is CASSPEAGGLYNEQFF. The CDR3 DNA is TGTGCCAGCTCACCCGAAGCGGGAGGTCTTTACAATGAGCAGTTCTTC.

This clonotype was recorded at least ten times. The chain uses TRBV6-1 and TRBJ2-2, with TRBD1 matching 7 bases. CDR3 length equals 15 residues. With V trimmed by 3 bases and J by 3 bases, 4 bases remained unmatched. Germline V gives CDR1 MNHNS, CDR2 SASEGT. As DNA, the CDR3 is TGTGCCAGCAGTGAGACAGGGTGGGACACCGGGGAGCTGTTTTTT. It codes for CASSETGWDTGELFF.

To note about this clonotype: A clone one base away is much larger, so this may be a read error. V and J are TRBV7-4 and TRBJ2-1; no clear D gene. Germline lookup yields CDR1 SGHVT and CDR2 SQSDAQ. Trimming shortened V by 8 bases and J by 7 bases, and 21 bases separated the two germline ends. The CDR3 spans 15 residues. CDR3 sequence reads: CASGPVGYEQNEQFF. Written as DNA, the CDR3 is TGTGCCAGCGGCCCAGTGGGCTACGAGCAGAATGAGCAGTTCTTC. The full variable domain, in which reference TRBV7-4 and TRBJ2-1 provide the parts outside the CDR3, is GAGVSQSPRYKVAKRGRDVALRCDSISGHVTLYWYRQTLGQGSEVLTYSQSDAQRDKSGRPSGRFSAERPERSVSTLKIQRTEQGDSAVYLCASGPVGYEQNEQFFGPGTRLTVL.

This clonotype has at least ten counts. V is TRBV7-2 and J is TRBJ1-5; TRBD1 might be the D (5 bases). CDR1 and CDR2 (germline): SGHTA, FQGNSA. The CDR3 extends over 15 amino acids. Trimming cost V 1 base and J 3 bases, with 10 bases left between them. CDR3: CASSLGGGINQPQHF. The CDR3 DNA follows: TGTGCCAGCAGCTTAGGCGGGGGAATCAATCAGCCCCAGCATTTT.

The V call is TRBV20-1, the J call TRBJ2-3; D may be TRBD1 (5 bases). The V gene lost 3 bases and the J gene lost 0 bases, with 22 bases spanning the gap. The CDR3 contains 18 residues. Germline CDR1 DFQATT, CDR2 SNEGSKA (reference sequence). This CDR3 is CSARPPLSGSFSTDTQYF. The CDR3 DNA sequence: TGCAGTGCTAGGCCGCCACTTTCAGGGTCCTTTAGCACAGATACGCAGTATTTT.

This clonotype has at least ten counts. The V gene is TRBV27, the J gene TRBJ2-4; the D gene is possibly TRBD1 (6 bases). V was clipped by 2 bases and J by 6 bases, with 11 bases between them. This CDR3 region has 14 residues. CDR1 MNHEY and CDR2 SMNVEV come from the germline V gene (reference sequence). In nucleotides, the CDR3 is TGTGCCAGCAGTTTAAGTGGACAGCTAAACATTCAGTACTTC. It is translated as CASSLSGQLNIQYF.

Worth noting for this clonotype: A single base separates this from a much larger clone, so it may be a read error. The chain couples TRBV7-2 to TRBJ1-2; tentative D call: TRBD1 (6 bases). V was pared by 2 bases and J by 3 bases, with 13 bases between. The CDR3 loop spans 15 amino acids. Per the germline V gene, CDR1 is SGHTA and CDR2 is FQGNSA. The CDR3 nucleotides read TGTGCCAGCAGCTTACAGGGGTTTATCGACTATGGCTACACCTTC. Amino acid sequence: CASSLQGFIDYGYTF.

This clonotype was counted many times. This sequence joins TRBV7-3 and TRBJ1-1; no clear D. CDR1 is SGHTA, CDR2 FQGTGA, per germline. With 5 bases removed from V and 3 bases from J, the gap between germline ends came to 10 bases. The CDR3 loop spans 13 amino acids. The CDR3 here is CASSRDRDTEAFF. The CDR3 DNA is TGTGCCAGCAGCCGAGATAGAGACACTGAAGCTTTCTTT.

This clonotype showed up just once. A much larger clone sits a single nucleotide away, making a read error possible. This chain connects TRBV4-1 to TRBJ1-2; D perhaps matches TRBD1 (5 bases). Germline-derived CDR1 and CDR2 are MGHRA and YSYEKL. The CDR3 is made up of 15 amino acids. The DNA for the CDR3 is TGCTCCAGCAGCCAAGTTGGCAGGGAGGTTTATGGCTACACCTTC. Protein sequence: CSSSQVGREVYGYTF.

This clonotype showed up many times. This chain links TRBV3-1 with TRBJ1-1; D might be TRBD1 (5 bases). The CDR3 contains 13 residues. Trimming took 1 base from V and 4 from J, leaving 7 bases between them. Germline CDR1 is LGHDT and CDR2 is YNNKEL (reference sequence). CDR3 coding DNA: TGTGCCAGCAGCCAAGGGACAACCACTGAAGCTTTCTTT. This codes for CASSQGTTTEAFF. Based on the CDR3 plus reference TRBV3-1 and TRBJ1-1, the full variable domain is DTAVSQTPKYLVTQMGNDKSIKCEQNLGHDTMYWYKQDSKKFLKIMFSYNNKELIINETVPNRFSPKSPDKAHLNLHINSLELGDSAVYFCASSQGTTTEAFFGQGTRLTVV.

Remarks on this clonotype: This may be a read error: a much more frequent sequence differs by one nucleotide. CDR3 residues: CASRGGDYEQYF. DNA for the CDR3: TGTGCCAGTCGGGGCGGAGACTACGAGCAGTACTTC. The chain combines TRBV19 with TRBJ2-7; the D call may be TRBD1 or TRBD2 (5 bases each). The germline gives CDR1 LNHDA, CDR2 SQIVND (reference sequence). Trimming removed 8 bases at V and 3 bases at J, with 11 bases between. The CDR3 is 12 residues long.